This T cell receptor (beta chain) was observed in a study of shared clonotypes between healthy human individuals. The CDR3 extends over 13 amino acids. Germline CDR1 MNHEY, CDR2 SVGAGI. Trimming took 6 bases from V and 2 from J, leaving 11 bases between them. Deep-level settings were used for running the assay. TCRdb's copy holds only in-frame clones and misses some; the assay was immunoSEQ multiplex PCR. The profile shows under 600,000 clones, less than 98% of them singletons. The receptor was isolated from a young woman in good health. Sequenced material: naive CD4+ T cells sorted from blood. Subset reported: CD45RA+ positively selected. The chain joins TRBV6-5 to TRBJ2-7; no clear D gene. The CDR3 loop reads CASRSTRAYEQYF. The CDR3 DNA reads TGTGCCAGCAGGAGCACAAGGGCCTACGAGCAGTACTTC.